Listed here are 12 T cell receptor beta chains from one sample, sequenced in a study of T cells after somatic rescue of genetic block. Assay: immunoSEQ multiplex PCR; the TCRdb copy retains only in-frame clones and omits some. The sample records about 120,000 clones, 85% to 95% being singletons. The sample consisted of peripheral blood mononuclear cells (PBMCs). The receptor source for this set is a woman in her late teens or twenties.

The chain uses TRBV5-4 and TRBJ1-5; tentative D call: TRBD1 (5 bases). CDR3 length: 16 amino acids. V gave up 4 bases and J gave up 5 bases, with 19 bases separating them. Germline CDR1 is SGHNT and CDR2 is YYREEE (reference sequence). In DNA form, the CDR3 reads TGTGCCAGCAGCACACCTCGGGGGGTAAGGGATCAGCCCCAGCATTTT. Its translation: CASSTPRGVRDQPQHF.

CDR3 bases: TGTGCCAGCAGCTTCGGGGGGACAGACTACGAGCAGTACTTC. It translates to CASSFGGTDYEQYF. V is TRBV5-6 and J is TRBJ2-7; TRBD1 or TRBD2 may be the D gene (7 bases each). Trimming cost V 2 bases and J 3 bases, with 12 bases left between them. Germline-derived CDR1 and CDR2 are SGHDT and YYEEEE. CDR3 length: 14 amino acids.

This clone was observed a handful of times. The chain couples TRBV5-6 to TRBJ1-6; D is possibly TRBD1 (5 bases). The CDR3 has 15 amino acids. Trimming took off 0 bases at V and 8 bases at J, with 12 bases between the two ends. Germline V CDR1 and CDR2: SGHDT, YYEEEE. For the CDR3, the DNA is TGTGCCAGCAGCTTGGCAGGAGGGGTAGATTCACCCCTCCACTTT. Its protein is CASSLAGGVDSPLHF.

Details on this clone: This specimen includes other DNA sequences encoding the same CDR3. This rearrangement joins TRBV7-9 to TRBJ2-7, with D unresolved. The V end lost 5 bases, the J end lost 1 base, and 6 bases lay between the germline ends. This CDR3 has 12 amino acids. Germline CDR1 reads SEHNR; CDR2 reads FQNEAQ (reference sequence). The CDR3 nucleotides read TGTGCCAGCAGCCTGTCATCCTACGAGCAGTACTTC. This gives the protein CASSLSSYEQYF.

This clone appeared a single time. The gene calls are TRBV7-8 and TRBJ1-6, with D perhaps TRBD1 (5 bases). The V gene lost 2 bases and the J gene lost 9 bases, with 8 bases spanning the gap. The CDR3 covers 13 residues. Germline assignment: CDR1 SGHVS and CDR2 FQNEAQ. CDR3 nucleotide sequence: TGTGCCAGCAGCTTACAGGGTAGTTCACCCCTCCACTTT. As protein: CASSLQGSSPLHF.

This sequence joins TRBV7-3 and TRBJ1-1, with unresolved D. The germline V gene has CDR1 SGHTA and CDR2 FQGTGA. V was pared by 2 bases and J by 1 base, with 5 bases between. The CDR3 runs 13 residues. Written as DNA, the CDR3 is TGTGCCAGCAGCTTACAGGAGAACACTGAAGCTTTCTTT. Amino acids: CASSLQENTEAFF.

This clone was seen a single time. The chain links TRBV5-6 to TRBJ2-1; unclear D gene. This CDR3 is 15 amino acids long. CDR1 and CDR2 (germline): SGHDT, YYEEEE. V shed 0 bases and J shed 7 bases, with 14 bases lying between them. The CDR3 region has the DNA TGTGCCAGCAGCTTGGCCAGGCCCCTACTGAATGAGCAGTTCTTC. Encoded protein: CASSLARPLLNEQFF.

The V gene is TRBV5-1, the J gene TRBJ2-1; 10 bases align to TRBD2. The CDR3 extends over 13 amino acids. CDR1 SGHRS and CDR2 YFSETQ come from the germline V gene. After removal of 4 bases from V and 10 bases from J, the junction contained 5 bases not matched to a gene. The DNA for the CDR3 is TGCGCCAGCAGCACGGGACTAGCGTACGAGCAGTTCTTC. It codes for CASSTGLAYEQFF.

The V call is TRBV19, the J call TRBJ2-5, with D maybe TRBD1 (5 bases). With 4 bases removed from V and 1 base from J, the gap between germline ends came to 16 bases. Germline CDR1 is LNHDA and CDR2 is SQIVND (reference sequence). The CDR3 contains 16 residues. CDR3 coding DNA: TGTGCCAGTAGTAGATTGCTTATAGGGGCCCAAGAGACCCAGTACTTC. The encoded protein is CASSRLLIGAQETQYF.

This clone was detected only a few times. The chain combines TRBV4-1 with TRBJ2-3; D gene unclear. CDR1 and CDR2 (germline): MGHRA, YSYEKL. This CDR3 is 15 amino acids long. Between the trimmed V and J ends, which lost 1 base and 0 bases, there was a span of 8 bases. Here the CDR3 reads CASSQVLASTDTQYF. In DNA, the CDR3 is TGCGCCAGCAGCCAAGTTTTAGCTAGCACAGATACGCAGTATTTT.

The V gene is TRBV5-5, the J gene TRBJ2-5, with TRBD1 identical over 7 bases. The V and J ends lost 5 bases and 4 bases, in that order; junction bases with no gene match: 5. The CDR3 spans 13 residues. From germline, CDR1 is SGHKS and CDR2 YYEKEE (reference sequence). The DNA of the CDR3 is TGTGCCAGCAGACCGACAGGGCCAGAGACCCAGTACTTC. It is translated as CASRPTGPETQYF. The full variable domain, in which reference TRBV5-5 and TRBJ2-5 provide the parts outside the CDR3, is DAGVTQSPTHLIKTRGQQVTLRCSPISGHKSVSWYQQVLGQGPQFIFQYYEKEERGRGNFPDRFSARQFPNYSSELNVNALLLGDSALYLCASRPTGPETQYFGPGTRLLVL.

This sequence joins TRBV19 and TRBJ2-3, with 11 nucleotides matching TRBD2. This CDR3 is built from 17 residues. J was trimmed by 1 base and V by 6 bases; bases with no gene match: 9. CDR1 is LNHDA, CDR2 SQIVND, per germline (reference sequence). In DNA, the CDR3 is TGTGCCAGTAGCAGACTAGCGGGGCGAGTGGGCACAGATACGCAGTATTTT. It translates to CASSRLAGRVGTDTQYF.